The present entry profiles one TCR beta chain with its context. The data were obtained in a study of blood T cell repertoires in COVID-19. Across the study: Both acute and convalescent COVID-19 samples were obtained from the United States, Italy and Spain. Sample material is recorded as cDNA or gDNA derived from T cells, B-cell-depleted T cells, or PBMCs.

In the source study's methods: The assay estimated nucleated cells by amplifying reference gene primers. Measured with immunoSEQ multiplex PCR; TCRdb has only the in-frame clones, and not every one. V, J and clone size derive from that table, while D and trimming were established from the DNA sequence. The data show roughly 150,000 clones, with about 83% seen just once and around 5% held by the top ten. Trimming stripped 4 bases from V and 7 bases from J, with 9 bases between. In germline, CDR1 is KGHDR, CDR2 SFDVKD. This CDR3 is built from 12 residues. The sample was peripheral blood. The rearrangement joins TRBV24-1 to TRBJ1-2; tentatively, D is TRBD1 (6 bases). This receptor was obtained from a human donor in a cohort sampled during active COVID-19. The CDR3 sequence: CATSETGFGYTF. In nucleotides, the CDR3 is TGTGCCACCAGTGAAACAGGGTTTGGCTACACCTTC.